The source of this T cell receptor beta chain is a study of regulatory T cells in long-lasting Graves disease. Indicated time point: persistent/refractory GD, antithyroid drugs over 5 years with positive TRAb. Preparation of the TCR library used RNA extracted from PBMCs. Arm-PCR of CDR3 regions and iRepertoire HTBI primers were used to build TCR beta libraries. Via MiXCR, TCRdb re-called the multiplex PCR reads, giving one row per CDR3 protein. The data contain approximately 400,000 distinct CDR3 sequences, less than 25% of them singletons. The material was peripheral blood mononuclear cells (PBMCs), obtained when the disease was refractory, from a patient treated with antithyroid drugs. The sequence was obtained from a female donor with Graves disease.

CDR3 sequence reads: CASSHPGQPQHF. CDR3 DNA: TGCGCCAGCAGCCATCCTGGTCAGCCCCAGCATTTT. The chain links TRBV4-1 to TRBJ1-5, with no clear D. Germline V lookup: CDR1 MGHRA, CDR2 YSYEKL. Trimming pared 3 bases from V and 6 bases from J, leaving 6 bases between. CDR3 length: 12 residues.